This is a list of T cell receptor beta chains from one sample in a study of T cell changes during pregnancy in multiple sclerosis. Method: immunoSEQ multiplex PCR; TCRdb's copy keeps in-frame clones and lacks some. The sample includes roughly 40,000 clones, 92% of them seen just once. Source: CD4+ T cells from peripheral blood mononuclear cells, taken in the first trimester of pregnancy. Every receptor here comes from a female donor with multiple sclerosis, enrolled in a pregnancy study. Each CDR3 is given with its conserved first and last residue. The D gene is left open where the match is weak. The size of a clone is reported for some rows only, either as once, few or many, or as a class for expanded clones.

CDR3aa: CAWSPKETQYF; CDR3nt: TGTGCCTGGAGTCCCAAAGAGACCCAGTACTTC; j_gene: TRBJ2-5; v_gene: TRBV30; abundance: -; d_gene: -
CDR3aa: CASSLGETDTQYF; CDR3nt: TGCGCCAGCAGCTTGGGGGAGACAGATACGCAGTATTTT; j_gene: TRBJ2-3; v_gene: TRBV5-1; abundance: once; d_gene: -
CDR3aa: CASTRALAPGGYTF; CDR3nt: TGTGCCAGCACCAGGGCCCTTGCCCCCGGTGGCTACACCTTC; j_gene: TRBJ1-2; v_gene: TRBV9; abundance: -; d_gene: -
CDR3aa: CASSDWLGGAGQETQYF; CDR3nt: TGTGCCAGCAGTGACTGGTTAGGGGGCGCGGGACAAGAGACCCAGTACTTC; j_gene: TRBJ2-5; v_gene: TRBV2; abundance: -; d_gene: -
CDR3aa: CATSRDPRASLRTGELFF; CDR3nt: TGTGCCACCAGCAGAGATCCAAGAGCGAGCTTAAGGACCGGGGAGCTGTTTTTT; j_gene: TRBJ2-2; v_gene: TRBV15; abundance: -; d_gene: -
CDR3aa: CASSDTSGIPSLHEQYF; CDR3nt: TGTGCCAGCAGCGACACTAGCGGGATTCCTTCTTTACACGAGCAGTACTTC; j_gene: TRBJ2-7; v_gene: TRBV7-9; abundance: -; d_gene: TRBD2
CDR3aa: CASSAGGRAEAFF; CDR3nt: TGTGCCAGCAGCGCAGGGGGTCGGGCTGAAGCTTTCTTT; j_gene: TRBJ1-1; v_gene: TRBV11-3; abundance: -; d_gene: TRBD1
CDR3aa: CASKDRTEAFF; CDR3nt: TGTGCCAGCAAGGACAGGACTGAAGCTTTCTTT; j_gene: TRBJ1-1; v_gene: TRBV6-1; abundance: -; d_gene: TRBD1
CDR3aa: CASRGQGLSTNEKLFF; CDR3nt: TGCGCCAGCAGGGGACAGGGGCTTTCAACTAATGAAAAACTGTTTTTT; j_gene: TRBJ1-4; v_gene: TRBV5-1; abundance: once; d_gene: TRBD1
CDR3aa: CASSRTGSNEKLFF; CDR3nt: TGTGCCAGCAGCCGGACAGGTTCTAATGAAAAACTGTTTTTT; j_gene: TRBJ1-4; v_gene: TRBV2; abundance: -; d_gene: TRBD1
CDR3aa: CASSLVVQGAEAFF; CDR3nt: TGCGCCAGCAGCTTGGTTGTACAGGGGGCGGAAGCTTTCTTT; j_gene: TRBJ1-1; v_gene: TRBV5-1; abundance: -; d_gene: TRBD1
CDR3aa: CASSSVAGVNEQFF; CDR3nt: TGTGCCAGCAGTTCCGTAGCGGGGGTTAATGAGCAGTTCTTC; j_gene: TRBJ2-1; v_gene: TRBV6-6; abundance: -; d_gene: TRBD2
CDR3aa: CASSQGLAGSEQYF; CDR3nt: TGCGCCAGCAGCCAGGGACTAGCGGGATCCGAGCAGTACTTC; j_gene: TRBJ2-7; v_gene: TRBV5-1; abundance: few; d_gene: TRBD2
CDR3aa: CASSLLRGNTEAFF; CDR3nt: TGTGCCAGCAGTTTACTCAGGGGGAACACTGAAGCTTTCTTT; j_gene: TRBJ1-1; v_gene: TRBV6-5; abundance: -; d_gene: -
CDR3aa: CASSFHDGVDEQYF; CDR3nt: TGCGCCAGCAGCTTCCATGACGGGGTGGACGAGCAGTACTTC; j_gene: TRBJ2-7; v_gene: TRBV5-1; abundance: -; d_gene: -
CDR3aa: CASSVGQGFSQPQHF; CDR3nt: TGTGCCAGCAGCGTTGGACAGGGGTTCAGTCAGCCCCAGCATTTT; j_gene: TRBJ1-5; v_gene: TRBV9; abundance: once; d_gene: TRBD1
CDR3aa: CASSPWTGTATGELFF; CDR3nt: TGTGCCAGCAGTCCTTGGACAGGGACGGCCACCGGGGAGCTGTTTTTT; j_gene: TRBJ2-2; v_gene: TRBV28; abundance: -; d_gene: TRBD1
CDR3aa: CASSSRNSADTQYF; CDR3nt: TGTGCCAGCAGCTCTCGAAACTCGGCAGATACGCAGTATTTT; j_gene: TRBJ2-3; v_gene: TRBV7-2; abundance: -; d_gene: -
CDR3aa: CAISESMVAGNGQETQYF; CDR3nt: TGTGCCATCAGTGAGTCGATGGTGGCAGGGAATGGCCAAGAGACCCAGTACTTC; j_gene: TRBJ2-5; v_gene: TRBV10-3; abundance: -; d_gene: -
CDR3aa: CASKTRSVDFRNEQFF; CDR3nt: TGTGCCAGTAAAACACGGTCCGTAGACTTCCGGAATGAGCAGTTCTTC; j_gene: TRBJ2-1; v_gene: TRBV19; abundance: -; d_gene: -
CDR3aa: CASSLGGRTTYSNEKLFF; CDR3nt: TGCGCCAGCAGCTTGGGCGGTAGGACTACTTATTCTAATGAAAAACTGTTTTTT; j_gene: TRBJ1-4; v_gene: TRBV5-1; abundance: -; d_gene: -
CDR3aa: CSVEGQGTYEQYF; CDR3nt: TGCAGCGTTGAAGGGCAGGGGACCTACGAGCAGTACTTC; j_gene: TRBJ2-7; v_gene: TRBV29-1; abundance: -; d_gene: -
CDR3aa: CASSPGTVEATIYF; CDR3nt: TGTGCCAGCTCACCTGGGACAGTCGAAGCCACCATATATTTT; j_gene: TRBJ1-3; v_gene: TRBV18; abundance: -; d_gene: TRBD1
CDR3aa: CASSSRDRPYTEAFF; CDR3nt: TGTGCCAGCAGTTCCCGGGACAGGCCATACACTGAAGCTTTCTTT; j_gene: TRBJ1-1; v_gene: TRBV28; abundance: -; d_gene: TRBD1
CDR3aa: CASSRRYSNQPQHF; CDR3nt: TGTGCCAGCAGCAGGAGATATAGCAATCAGCCCCAGCATTTT; j_gene: TRBJ1-5; v_gene: TRBV7-3; abundance: -; d_gene: -
CDR3aa: CASRALDRGTAEAFF; CDR3nt: TGTGCCAGCAGAGCCCTAGACAGGGGAACGGCTGAAGCTTTCTTT; j_gene: TRBJ1-1; v_gene: TRBV9; abundance: once; d_gene: TRBD1
CDR3aa: CASSQKGQFYEQYF; CDR3nt: TGCGCCAGCAGCCAAAAAGGACAGTTTTACGAGCAGTACTTC; j_gene: TRBJ2-7; v_gene: TRBV5-1; abundance: -; d_gene: -
CDR3aa: CASSNSGRAFYNEQFF; CDR3nt: TGTGCCAGTAGCAATAGCGGGAGGGCCTTCTACAATGAGCAGTTCTTC; j_gene: TRBJ2-1; v_gene: TRBV19; abundance: -; d_gene: TRBD2
CDR3aa: CASSEAGRSTGELFF; CDR3nt: TGTGCCAGCAGTGAAGCCGGCAGGTCCACCGGGGAGCTGTTTTTT; j_gene: TRBJ2-2; v_gene: TRBV6-1; abundance: -; d_gene: -
CDR3aa: CASRAGPSRGEQFF; CDR3nt: TGTGCCAGCAGAGCCGGGCCCTCCCGAGGGGAGCAGTTCTTC; j_gene: TRBJ2-1; v_gene: TRBV6-5; abundance: -; d_gene: -
CDR3aa: CASSATGGMNTEAFF; CDR3nt: TGTGCCAGCAGCGCGACAGGCGGAATGAACACTGAAGCTTTCTTT; j_gene: TRBJ1-1; v_gene: TRBV7-9; abundance: -; d_gene: -
CDR3aa: CASRPLLDSYEKLFF; CDR3nt: TGCGCCAGCAGGCCCTTATTAGACAGTTATGAAAAACTGTTTTTT; j_gene: TRBJ1-4; v_gene: TRBV5-1; abundance: -; d_gene: -
CDR3aa: CASSIGQGLAFF; CDR3nt: TGTGCCAGCAGTATCGGACAGGGGTTGGCTTTCTTT; j_gene: TRBJ1-1; v_gene: TRBV28; abundance: -; d_gene: TRBD1
CDR3aa: CASSMTSGLYNEQFF; CDR3nt: TGCGCCAGCAGCATGACTAGCGGACTCTACAATGAGCAGTTCTTC; j_gene: TRBJ2-1; v_gene: TRBV5-1; abundance: -; d_gene: TRBD2
CDR3aa: CAWSVGGSPAKNIQYF; CDR3nt: TGTGCCTGGAGTGTGGGGGGGAGCCCAGCCAAAAACATTCAGTACTTC; j_gene: TRBJ2-4; v_gene: TRBV30; abundance: -; d_gene: TRBD2
CDR3aa: CASSPTSRGNEQFF; CDR3nt: TGTGCCAGCAGCCCGACTAGCAGAGGCAATGAGCAGTTCTTC; j_gene: TRBJ2-1; v_gene: TRBV9; abundance: -; d_gene: TRBD2
CDR3aa: CASTPGKTGVNEQYF; CDR3nt: TGTGCCAGCACCCCTGGGAAGACAGGGGTCAACGAGCAGTACTTC; j_gene: TRBJ2-7; v_gene: TRBV27; abundance: few; d_gene: TRBD1
CDR3aa: CASSLERGETQYF; CDR3nt: TGCGCCAGCAGCTTGGAGCGCGGAGAGACCCAGTACTTC; j_gene: TRBJ2-5; v_gene: TRBV5-1; abundance: -; d_gene: -
CDR3aa: CASSQSGDRCFNEQFF; CDR3nt: TGCGCCAGCAGTCAATCCGGAGACAGGTGCTTTAATGAGCAGTTCTTC; j_gene: TRBJ2-1; v_gene: TRBV23-1; abundance: -; d_gene: -
CDR3aa: CASRGTSGRNYEQYF; CDR3nt: TGTGCCAGCAGGGGTACTAGCGGGAGGAACTACGAGCAGTACTTC; j_gene: TRBJ2-7; v_gene: TRBV6-4; abundance: -; d_gene: TRBD2
CDR3aa: CASSLGLKETQYF; CDR3nt: TGTGCCAGCAGTCTAGGATTAAAAGAGACCCAGTACTTC; j_gene: TRBJ2-5; v_gene: TRBV2; abundance: -; d_gene: -
CDR3aa: CASSHPGLAGGNEQFF; CDR3nt: TGCGCCAGCAGCCACCCGGGACTAGCGGGTGGCAATGAGCAGTTCTTC; j_gene: TRBJ2-1; v_gene: TRBV4-3; abundance: -; d_gene: TRBD2
CDR3aa: CASALENDKNSPLHF; CDR3nt: TGTGCTAGTGCCTTAGAAAACGACAAGAATTCACCCCTCCACTTT; j_gene: TRBJ1-6; v_gene: TRBV12-5; abundance: -; d_gene: -
CDR3aa: CASSQGGETQYF; CDR3nt: TGTGCCAGCAGCCAGGGTGGGGAGACCCAGTACTTC; j_gene: TRBJ2-5; v_gene: TRBV7-2; abundance: -; d_gene: -
CDR3aa: CASSFPTGMNTGELFF; CDR3nt: TGTGCCAGCAGTTTCCCGACAGGGATGAACACCGGGGAGCTGTTTTTT; j_gene: TRBJ2-2; v_gene: TRBV28; abundance: -; d_gene: TRBD1
CDR3aa: CASSLGLSSGRRREQYF; CDR3nt: TGTGCCAGCAGCTTAGGGTTGTCTAGCGGGAGGAGACGCGAGCAGTACTTC; j_gene: TRBJ2-7; v_gene: TRBV7-8; abundance: once; d_gene: TRBD2
CDR3aa: CASSPRSTEAFF; CDR3nt: TGTGCCAGCAGCCCTAGGAGCACTGAAGCTTTCTTT; j_gene: TRBJ1-1; v_gene: TRBV2; abundance: few; d_gene: -
CDR3aa: CASSLGGLAGVETQYF; CDR3nt: TGTGCCAGCAGCTTAGGCGGACTAGCGGGAGTAGAGACCCAGTACTTC; j_gene: TRBJ2-5; v_gene: TRBV11-2; abundance: -; d_gene: TRBD2
CDR3aa: CAISESGGSNQPQHF; CDR3nt: TGTGCCATCAGTGAGTCGGGGGGAAGCAATCAGCCCCAGCATTTT; j_gene: TRBJ1-5; v_gene: TRBV10-3; abundance: -; d_gene: -
CDR3aa: CASSIRDRDAEAFF; CDR3nt: TGTGCCAGCAGCATCCGGGACAGAGACGCTGAAGCTTTCTTT; j_gene: TRBJ1-1; v_gene: TRBV9; abundance: -; d_gene: TRBD1
CDR3aa: CASSILGGTLIMGSEAFF; CDR3nt: TGTGCCAGTAGTATACTGGGCGGGACTCTGATTATGGGCTCTGAAGCTTTCTTT; j_gene: TRBJ1-1; v_gene: TRBV19; abundance: -; d_gene: -
CDR3aa: CANQKVRLAAQETQYF; CDR3nt: TGTGCCAACCAAAAGGTTAGGCTAGCTGCTCAAGAGACCCAGTACTTC; j_gene: TRBJ2-5; v_gene: TRBV6-4; abundance: -; d_gene: -
CDR3aa: CASSQDGGYIRF; CDR3nt: TGCGCCAGCAGCCAAGATGGGGGGTACATCAGGTTC; j_gene: TRBJ1-2; v_gene: TRBV4-1; abundance: -; d_gene: -